These T cell receptor beta chains were read from a single sample in a study of identical twins. One entry per CDR3 protein, called by TCRdb with MiXCR from the 5' RACE reads. The table lists 600,000 to 850,000 distinct CDR3 sequences, about 20% of them singletons. These data are also associated with another study on T cells expressing NK-cell markers.

Sample: PBMCs. These receptors were collected from a woman younger than 35 in good health. Both conserved end residues are trimmed from each CDR3. Part of the rows lack a size; the others show once, few, many or a class for expanded clones.

clone size: -; V gene: TRBV20-1; J gene: TRBJ2-1; CDR3 protein: SARETSGSNEQF
clone size: -; V gene: TRBV5-1; J gene: TRBJ2-7; CDR3 protein: ASSSLGGQGPDEQY
clone size: -; V gene: TRBV7-3; J gene: TRBJ2-4; CDR3 protein: ASSLYPSKNIQY
clone size: few; V gene: TRBV3-1; J gene: TRBJ2-7; CDR3 protein: ASSKVGGRGSDEQY
clone size: -; V gene: TRBV7-9; J gene: TRBJ1-4; CDR3 protein: ASSPLEQREKLF
clone size: -; V gene: TRBV30; J gene: TRBJ2-7; CDR3 protein: AWSIEGSYEQY
clone size: -; V gene: TRBV20-1; J gene: TRBJ2-3; CDR3 protein: SASMAAVSTDTQY
clone size: -; V gene: TRBV7-8; J gene: TRBJ2-7; CDR3 protein: ASSPVSGTYEQY
clone size: -; V gene: TRBV5-1; J gene: TRBJ2-5; CDR3 protein: ASSLTVGDQETQY
clone size: -; V gene: TRBV10-2; J gene: TRBJ2-7; CDR3 protein: ASSEPALGSYEQY
clone size: many; V gene: TRBV12-3/TRBV12-4; J gene: TRBJ2-2; CDR3 protein: ASSLDLNTGELF
clone size: -; V gene: TRBV5-1; J gene: TRBJ2-3; CDR3 protein: ASIKSGVSTDTQY
clone size: -; V gene: TRBV7-3; J gene: TRBJ2-3; CDR3 protein: ASSFTTGTVDTQY
clone size: -; V gene: TRBV6-5; J gene: TRBJ2-7; CDR3 protein: ASSFLKGGSYEQY
clone size: -; V gene: TRBV4-1; J gene: TRBJ2-1; CDR3 protein: ASSQRLAGGHNEQF
clone size: few; V gene: TRBV5-1; J gene: TRBJ2-7; CDR3 protein: ASSSKTSEVLYEQY
clone size: few; V gene: TRBV29-1; J gene: TRBJ1-5; CDR3 protein: SVGELVGPQH
clone size: few; V gene: TRBV20-1; J gene: TRBJ2-7; CDR3 protein: SASSGQQY
clone size: few; V gene: TRBV2; J gene: TRBJ2-1; CDR3 protein: ASSEVVVEQF
clone size: -; V gene: TRBV6-1; J gene: TRBJ2-1; CDR3 protein: ASSDRTSAAYNEQF
clone size: -; V gene: TRBV2; J gene: TRBJ1-1; CDR3 protein: ASSGGRYTEAF
clone size: -; V gene: TRBV3-1; J gene: TRBJ2-1; CDR3 protein: ASSPLLGEQF
clone size: few; V gene: TRBV5-1; J gene: TRBJ1-6; CDR3 protein: ASSPSGPMHSPLH
clone size: -; V gene: TRBV20-1; J gene: TRBJ1-2; CDR3 protein: SARPQDRGRNYGYT
clone size: -; V gene: TRBV12-3/TRBV12-4; J gene: TRBJ2-7; CDR3 protein: ASSFERGYKQY
clone size: -; V gene: TRBV11-2; J gene: TRBJ2-3; CDR3 protein: ASSPSSASTDTQY
clone size: -; V gene: TRBV15; J gene: TRBJ2-7; CDR3 protein: ATSRLLYGLAGGLEQY
clone size: many; V gene: TRBV12-3/TRBV12-4; J gene: TRBJ2-3; CDR3 protein: ASSFGYSTDTQY
clone size: -; V gene: TRBV5-6; J gene: TRBJ1-1; CDR3 protein: ASSFDRGRDTEAF
clone size: few; V gene: TRBV5-1; J gene: TRBJ1-4; CDR3 protein: ASSFGTPDEKLF
clone size: -; V gene: TRBV6-1; J gene: TRBJ1-1; CDR3 protein: ASILDRGNTEAF
clone size: few; V gene: TRBV3-1; J gene: TRBJ1-1; CDR3 protein: ASSQDGAGMNTEAF
clone size: many; V gene: TRBV5-5; J gene: TRBJ2-7; CDR3 protein: ASSQLGYRNEQY
clone size: -; V gene: TRBV12-5; J gene: TRBJ2-1; CDR3 protein: ASARREAGGQF
clone size: -; V gene: TRBV29-1; J gene: TRBJ1-1; CDR3 protein: SVDPAGGAF